This entry concerns a single TCR beta chain. Sequencing was performed with immunoSEQ multiplex PCR; in TCRdb, only in-frame clones are kept and a portion is missing. The sample has some 180,000 clones, roughly 78% seen once; the top ten hold roughly 20%. The data were taken from a study of blood T cell repertoires in COVID-19. Study-level background: In Cohort 3, a recovered donor had either two negative PCRs, clearance, or symptom resolution. Whether acute or convalescent, the COVID-19 samples came from the United States, Italy and Spain. T cells, B-cell-depleted T cells, or PBMCs supplied cDNA or gDNA.

Categorization into cohorts depended on clinical history that participants reported. The CDR3 contains 17 residues. The ends lost 0 bases at V and 2 bases at J; junction bases unmatched: 9. The germline V gene has CDR1 SGHDT and CDR2 YYEEEE. The gene calls are TRBV5-6 and TRBJ2-3; the match to TRBD2 covers 7 bases. The source of this sequence is a woman in her sixties or seventies in a cohort exposed to, infected with or recovered from COVID-19 (not recorded which). The sample was PBMCs or T cells enriched from blood (not recorded which). This CDR3 reads CASSLALASGSTDTQYF. CDR3 in DNA: TGTGCCAGCAGCTTGGCCTTGGCTAGCGGATCCACAGATACGCAGTATTTT. Complete variable domain (other parts from reference TRBV5-6 and TRBJ2-3): DAGVTQSPTHLIKTRGQQVTLRCSPKSGHDTVSWYQQALGQGPQFIFQYYEEEERQRGNFPDRFSGHQFPNYSSELNVNALLLGDSALYLCASSLALASGSTDTQYFGPGTRLTVL.